This TCR beta chain was documented in a study of blood T cell repertoires in COVID-19. The V segment lost 2 bases and the J segment 1 base; nucleotides outside the gene matches: 5. The germline V gene has CDR1 MNHEY and CDR2 SMNVEV (reference sequence). CDR3 length: 15 amino acids. Repertoires were generated with immunoSEQ multiplex PCR, while TCRdb's copy carries only in-frame clones and drops some. This repertoire shows about 140,000 clones, 65% to 90% found once; its top ten account for around 8.2%. Sequenced sample: peripheral blood. The receptor was derived from a human donor in a cohort sampled during active COVID-19. The genes are TRBV27 and TRBJ2-7; 7 nucleotides match TRBD2. CDR3 sequence (DNA): TGTGCCAGCAGTTTAACGCGGGAGTCTTCCTACGAGCAGTACTTC. It translates to CASSLTRESSYEQYF.